This TCR beta chain was obtained from a study of metastatic and nonmetastatic thyroid tumors. Whole-study context: Thyroid patients, malignant and benign, had repertoires compared across blood and tumor or nodule tissue. Study-level findings and limits: Relative to benign nodules, malignant thyroid tumors were reportedly characterized by significantly elevated TCR beta diversity in blood and tumor.

In the authors' workflow: Construction of a distant-metastasis classifier for papillary thyroid cancer relied on CDR3 differences across clinicopathological groups. With MiXCR, TCRdb called clones anew from the PCR reads. In this record, the V and J calls reflect TCRdb's handling and not the investigators' own analysis. Seen here are some 27,000 clones, about 3.9% observed once, and the top ten hold around 3.1%. V trimming: 2 bases; J trimming: 6 bases; junction bases outside the gene matches: 8. The CDR3 has 16 residues. Per germline, CDR1 MNHNS and CDR2 SASEGT. All patients reached thyroid surgery having received no treatment beforehand. This clone showed up just a few times. No antigen is known for it.

The sequence was collected from a male donor with papillary thyroid cancer or a benign thyroid nodule (not recorded which). Some clones in this sample may be carry-over from other donors' samples. The sequenced sample consisted of blood. The chain employs TRBV6-1 and TRBJ2-7; 12 bases agree with TRBD2. The CDR3, as DNA: TGTGCCAGCAGTGAATGGAGACTAGCGGGAGCTATCGAGCAGTACTTC. Translating it yields CASSEWRLAGAIEQYF.